This TCR beta chain emerged from a study of PD-L1 blockade in urothelial cancer. Time point defined: pretreatment peripheral blood. Patients had urothelial carcinoma that was locally advanced or metastatic. Each patient gave between 1 and 8 samples of peripheral blood mononuclear cells, which were collected pretreatment and during treatment. Profiling relied on immunoSEQ multiplex PCR, and the TCRdb table lists in-frame clones only, not all of them. The sample shows around 66,000 clones, about 81% of them seen only once. After removal of 6 bases from V and 0 bases from J, the junction contained 16 bases not matched to a gene. Per germline, CDR1 SGHAT and CDR2 FQNNGV. This CDR3 contains 19 residues.

The gene calls are TRBV11-2 and TRBJ2-3, with 9 bases fitting TRBD2. This TCR came from a man aged 65 to 85 with urothelial cancer. Source: PBMCs, taken around atezolizumab (anti-PD-L1) treatment. For the CDR3, the DNA is TGTGCCAGCAGAAGGGCAGGGGCGGGAGGGCGTACTAGCACAGATACGCAGTATTTT. Its protein product is CASRRAGAGGRTSTDTQYF.